A single T cell receptor beta chain is shown here with its context. Its antigen is still unknown. CDR1 is SGHDT and CDR2 is YYEEEE in the germline V gene. The ends lost 1 base at V and 1 base at J; junction bases unmatched: 4. This CDR3 spans 15 amino acids. Clones were read by immunoSEQ multiplex PCR, and TCRdb kept only the in-frame ones, dropping some. The sample lists approximately 210,000 clones, about 72% occurring once. Cryopreserved PBMCs were the source of around 1.8 micrograms of genomic DNA, which went to TCR beta libraries. The record originates from a study of cytotoxic CD8 clonotypes in ibrutinib-treated CLL. Notes on the study in general: While tracking circulating CD8+ T-cell counts, baseline clonality exceeded that of age-matched healthy donors. Investigators sampled sustained-remission and progressing patients at differing times.

The sequence derives from a human donor with chronic lymphocytic leukemia. This specimen consisted of PBMCs, obtained after 24 months of ibrutinib treatment. V is TRBV5-6 and J is TRBJ2-5; TRBD2 matches at 7 bases. CDR3 amino acids: CASSLRGGSQETQYF. CDR3 coding DNA: TGTGCCAGCAGCTTGCGGGGCGGGAGCCAAGAGACCCAGTACTTC.